Reported below is one T cell receptor (beta chain). Antigen unknown. The germline V gene encodes CDR1 MDHEN and CDR2 SYDVKM. The CDR3 is 15 residues long. After removal of 3 bases from V and 4 bases from J, the junction contained 9 bases not matched to a gene. The data stem from a study of T cell responses to AZD1222 COVID-19 vaccine. Study-wide results and limits: Clonal diversity may have been underestimated, and the donors were mostly white British, with more females than males. At baseline, seropositivity was found in only a handful of AZD1222 recipients. Repertoires were obtained solely post-peak T cell response.

Profiling relied on immunoSEQ multiplex PCR, and the TCRdb table lists in-frame clones only, not all of them. The table shows approximately 120,000 clones, with about 83% occurring only once. The TCR comes from an adult in good health. V usage is TRBV28 and J usage is TRBJ2-7, with TRBD1 identical over 7 bases. The sequencing here drew on peripheral blood, taken on day 0 of AZD1222 vaccination. CDR3 nucleotide sequence: TGTGCCAGCAGTTTGGTCGGCCAGGGGGTATACGAGCAGTACTTC. Protein sequence: CASSLVGQGVYEQYF.